This T cell receptor (beta chain) was observed in a study of T cell changes during pregnancy in multiple sclerosis. Libraries were prepared by immunoSEQ multiplex PCR; TCRdb keeps only in-frame clonotypes and omits some of them. The profile shows 25,000 to 35,000 clones, approximately 89% of them singletons. The V and J ends lost 6 bases and 8 bases respectively, with 20 bases between them. CDR3 length: 15 residues. Germline V gene lookup returns CDR1 LNHDA and CDR2 SQIVND (reference sequence). This sequence joins TRBV19 and TRBJ2-1; possible D gene TRBD2, 7 bases. The sequencing used CD8+ T cells from peripheral blood mononuclear cells, collected in the second trimester of pregnancy. The source is a female donor with multiple sclerosis, enrolled in a pregnancy study. DNA of the CDR3: TGTGCCAGTAGCTCAACCGGGGGGCCGGGGTATGAGCAGTTCTTC. It yields the protein CASSSTGGPGYEQFF. Variable domain in full (rest from reference TRBV19 and TRBJ2-1): DGGITQSPKYLFRKEGQNVTLSCEQNLNHDAMYWYRQDPGQGLRLIYYSQIVNDFQKGDIAEGYSVSREKKESFPLTVTSAQKNPTAFYLCASSSTGGPGYEQFFGPGTRLTVL.